This T cell receptor (beta chain) was identified in a study of T cell clonality in common variable immunodeficiency. Study results and limitations: Compared with controls, CVID subjects had fewer shared TCRbeta clones. Common variable immunodeficiency TCR beta sequences reportedly had fewer deletions and N-nucleotide insertions.

This clone showed up many times. Its antigen remains unidentified. Read coverage stops 3 residues before the CDR3 terminus; the germline J gene supplies the remainder. This table comes from immunoSEQ multiplex PCR, and its TCRdb copy is limited to in-frame clones, with some not included. This sample comprises about 39,000 clones, none seen once only. The CDR3 totals 19 residues. From germline, CDR1 is DFQATT and CDR2 SNEGSKA (reference sequence). V lost 5 bases, J lost 1 base, and 15 bases stayed unmatched. Most patients and controls had Caucasian heritage. The sample was peripheral blood mononuclear cells. The sequence was obtained from a person aged 18 to 70 in good health. The chain has TRBV20-1 and TRBJ2-3; 13 nucleotides line up with TRBD2. Incomplete CDR3 DNA: TGCAGTGCTGGACGGACTAGCGGGAGTTGGGATCTGGGCACAGATACG. It encodes CSAGRTSGSWDLGTDT. The full CDR3 sequence reads CSAGRTSGSWDLGTDTQYF.